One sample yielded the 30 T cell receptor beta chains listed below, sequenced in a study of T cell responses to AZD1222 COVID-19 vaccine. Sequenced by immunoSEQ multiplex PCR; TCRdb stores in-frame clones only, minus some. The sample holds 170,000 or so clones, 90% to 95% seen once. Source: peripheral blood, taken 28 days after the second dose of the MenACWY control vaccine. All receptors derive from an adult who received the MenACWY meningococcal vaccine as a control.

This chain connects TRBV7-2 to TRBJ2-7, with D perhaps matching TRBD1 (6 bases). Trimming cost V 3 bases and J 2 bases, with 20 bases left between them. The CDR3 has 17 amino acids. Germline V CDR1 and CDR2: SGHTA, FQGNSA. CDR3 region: CASSFRGSGQLPYEQYF. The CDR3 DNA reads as TGTGCCAGCAGCTTTAGAGGTTCGGGACAACTACCCTACGAGCAGTACTTC.

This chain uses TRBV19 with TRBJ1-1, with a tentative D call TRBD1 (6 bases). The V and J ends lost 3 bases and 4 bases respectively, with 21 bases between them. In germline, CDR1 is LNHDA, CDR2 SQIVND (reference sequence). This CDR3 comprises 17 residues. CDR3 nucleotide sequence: TGTGCCAGTAGTATTCTTATAGGCGGAGGGGGGGGCACTGAAGCTTTCTTT. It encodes CASSILIGGGGGTEAFF. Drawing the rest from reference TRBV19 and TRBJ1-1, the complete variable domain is DGGITQSPKYLFRKEGQNVTLSCEQNLNHDAMYWYRQDPGQGLRLIYYSQIVNDFQKGDIAEGYSVSREKKESFPLTVTSAQKNPTAFYLCASSILIGGGGGTEAFFGQGTRLTVV.

The CDR3 DNA sequence: TGTGCCAGCAGTTACGCCGACTGGCCGCGGGATGAGCAGTTCTTC. Translation: CASSYADWPRDEQFF. V is TRBV6-7 and J is TRBJ2-1; tentatively, D is TRBD2 (5 bases). TRBV6-7 is known as an ORF, though its function is uncertain. The CDR3 totals 15 residues. The germline V and J ends were trimmed by 2 bases and 8 bases, with 16 bases remaining between them.

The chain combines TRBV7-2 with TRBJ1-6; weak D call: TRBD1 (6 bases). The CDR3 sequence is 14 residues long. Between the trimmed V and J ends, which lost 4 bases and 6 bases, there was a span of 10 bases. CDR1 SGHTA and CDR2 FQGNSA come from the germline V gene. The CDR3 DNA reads TGTGCCAGCAGCTCCGACAGGTTTAATTCACCCCTCCACTTT. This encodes CASSSDRFNSPLHF.

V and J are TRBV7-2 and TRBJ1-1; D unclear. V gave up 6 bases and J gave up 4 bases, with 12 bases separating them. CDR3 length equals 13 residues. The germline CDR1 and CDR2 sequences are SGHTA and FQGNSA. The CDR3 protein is CASSRDVFTEAFF. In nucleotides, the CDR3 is TGTGCCAGCAGTAGAGACGTTTTCACTGAAGCTTTCTTT.

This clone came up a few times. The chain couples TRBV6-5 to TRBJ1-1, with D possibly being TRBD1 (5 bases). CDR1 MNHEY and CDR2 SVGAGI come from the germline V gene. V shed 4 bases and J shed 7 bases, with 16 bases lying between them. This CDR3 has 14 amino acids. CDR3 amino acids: CASSSWDGRLEAFF. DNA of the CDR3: TGTGCCAGCAGTTCATGGGACGGGCGGCTTGAAGCTTTCTTT.

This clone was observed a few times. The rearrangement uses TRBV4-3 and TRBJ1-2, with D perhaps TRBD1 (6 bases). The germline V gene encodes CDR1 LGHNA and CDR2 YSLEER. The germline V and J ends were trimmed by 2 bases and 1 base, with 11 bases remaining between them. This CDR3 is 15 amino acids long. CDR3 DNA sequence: TGCGCCAGCAGCCAAAGGACAGTCTTTAACTATGGCTACACCTTC. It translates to CASSQRTVFNYGYTF.

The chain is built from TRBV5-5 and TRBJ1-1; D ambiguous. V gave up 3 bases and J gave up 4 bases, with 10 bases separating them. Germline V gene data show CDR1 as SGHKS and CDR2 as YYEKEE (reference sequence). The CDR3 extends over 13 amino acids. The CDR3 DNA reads TGTGCCAGCAGCTCGGTAGACGGCACTGAAGCTTTCTTT. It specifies CASSSVDGTEAFF.

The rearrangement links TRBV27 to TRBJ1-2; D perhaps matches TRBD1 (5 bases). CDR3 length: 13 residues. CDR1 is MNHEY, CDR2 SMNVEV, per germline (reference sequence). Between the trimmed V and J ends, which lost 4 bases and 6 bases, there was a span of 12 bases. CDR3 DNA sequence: TGTGCCAGCAGTTCCTACAGGCTTGATGGCTACACCTTC. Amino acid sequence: CASSSYRLDGYTF.

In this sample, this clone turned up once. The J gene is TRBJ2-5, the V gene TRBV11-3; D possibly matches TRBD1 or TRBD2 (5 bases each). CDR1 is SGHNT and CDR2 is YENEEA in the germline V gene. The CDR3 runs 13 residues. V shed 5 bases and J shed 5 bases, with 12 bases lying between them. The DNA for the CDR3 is TGTGCCAGCAGCCCCAGTTGGGGGGAGACCCAGTACTTC. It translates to CASSPSWGETQYF.

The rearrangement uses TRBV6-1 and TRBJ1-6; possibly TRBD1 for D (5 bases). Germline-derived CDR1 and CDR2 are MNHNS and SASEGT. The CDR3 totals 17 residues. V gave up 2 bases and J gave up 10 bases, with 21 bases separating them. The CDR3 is CASSELSYTFKGSPLHF. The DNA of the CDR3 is TGTGCCAGCAGTGAACTCTCTTACACGTTCAAGGGGTCACCCCTCCACTTT.

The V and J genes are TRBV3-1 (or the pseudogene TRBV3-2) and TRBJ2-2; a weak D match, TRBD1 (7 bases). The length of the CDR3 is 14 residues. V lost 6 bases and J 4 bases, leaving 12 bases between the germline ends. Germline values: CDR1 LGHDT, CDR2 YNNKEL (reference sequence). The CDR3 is CASSFQGGTGELFF. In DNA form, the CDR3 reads TGTGCCAGCAGTTTCCAGGGGGGCACCGGGGAGCTGTTTTTT.

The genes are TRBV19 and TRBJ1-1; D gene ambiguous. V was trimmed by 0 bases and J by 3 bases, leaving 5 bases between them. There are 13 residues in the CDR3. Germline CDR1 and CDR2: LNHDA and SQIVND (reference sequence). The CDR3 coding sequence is TGTGCCAGTAGTATAGACCGGGACACTGAAGCTTTCTTT. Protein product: CASSIDRDTEAFF.

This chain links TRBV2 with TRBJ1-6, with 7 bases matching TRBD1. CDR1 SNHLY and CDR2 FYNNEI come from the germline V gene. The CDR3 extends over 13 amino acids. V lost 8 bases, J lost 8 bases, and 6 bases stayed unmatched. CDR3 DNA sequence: TGTGCCAGCTACAGGGGCCGTTATTCACCCCTCCACTTT. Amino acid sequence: CASYRGRYSPLHF.

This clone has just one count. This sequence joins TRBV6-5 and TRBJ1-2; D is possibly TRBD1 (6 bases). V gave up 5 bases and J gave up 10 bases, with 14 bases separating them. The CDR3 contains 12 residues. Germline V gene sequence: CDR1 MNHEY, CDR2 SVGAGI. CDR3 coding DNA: TGTGCCAGCAGTCTTCAGGGGACGGACTACACCTTC. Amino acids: CASSLQGTDYTF.

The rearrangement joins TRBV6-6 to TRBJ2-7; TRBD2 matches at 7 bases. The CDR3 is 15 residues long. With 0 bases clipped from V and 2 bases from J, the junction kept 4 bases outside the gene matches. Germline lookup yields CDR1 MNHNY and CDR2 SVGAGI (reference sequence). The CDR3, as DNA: TGTGCCAGCAGTTACTCTAGCGGGTCTCCCTACGAGCAGTACTTC. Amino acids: CASSYSSGSPYEQYF.

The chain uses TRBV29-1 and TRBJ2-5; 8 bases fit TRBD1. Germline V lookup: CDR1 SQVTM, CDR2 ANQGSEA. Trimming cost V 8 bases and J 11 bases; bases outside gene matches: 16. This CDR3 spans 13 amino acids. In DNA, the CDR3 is TGCAGCTTCACCTGGGGGACAGGACAAGGGCAGTACTTC. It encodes CSFTWGTGQGQYF.

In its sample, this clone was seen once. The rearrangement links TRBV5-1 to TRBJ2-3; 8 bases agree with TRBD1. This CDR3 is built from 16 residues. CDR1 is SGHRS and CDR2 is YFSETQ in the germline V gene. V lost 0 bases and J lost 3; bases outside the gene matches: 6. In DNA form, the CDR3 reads TGCGCCAGCAGCTTGGTCGGCAGGGGGCAGACAGATACGCAGTATTTT. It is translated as CASSLVGRGQTDTQYF.

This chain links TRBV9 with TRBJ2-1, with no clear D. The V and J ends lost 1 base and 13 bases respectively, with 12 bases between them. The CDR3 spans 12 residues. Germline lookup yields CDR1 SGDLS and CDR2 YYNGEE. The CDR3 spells CASSVTGVTQFF. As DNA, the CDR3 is TGTGCCAGCAGCGTAACCGGTGTTACCCAGTTCTTC.

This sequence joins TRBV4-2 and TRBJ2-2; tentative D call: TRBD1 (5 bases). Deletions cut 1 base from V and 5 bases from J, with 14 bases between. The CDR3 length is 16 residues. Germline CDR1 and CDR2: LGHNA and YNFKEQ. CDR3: CASSQVGGAGTGELFF. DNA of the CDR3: TGTGCCAGCAGCCAAGTGGGTGGGGCCGGAACCGGGGAGCTGTTTTTT.

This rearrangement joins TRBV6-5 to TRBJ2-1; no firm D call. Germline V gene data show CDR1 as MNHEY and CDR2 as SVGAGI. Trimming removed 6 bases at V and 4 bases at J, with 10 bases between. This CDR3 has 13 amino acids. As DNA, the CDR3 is TGTGCCAGCAGCCCGACCGGGTACAATGAGCAGTTCTTC. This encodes CASSPTGYNEQFF.

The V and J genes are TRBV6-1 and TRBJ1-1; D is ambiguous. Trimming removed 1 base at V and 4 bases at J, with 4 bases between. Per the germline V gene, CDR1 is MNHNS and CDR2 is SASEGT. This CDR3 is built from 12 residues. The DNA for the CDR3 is TGTGCCAGCAGTGAAGGTATCACTGAAGCTTTCTTT. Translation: CASSEGITEAFF.

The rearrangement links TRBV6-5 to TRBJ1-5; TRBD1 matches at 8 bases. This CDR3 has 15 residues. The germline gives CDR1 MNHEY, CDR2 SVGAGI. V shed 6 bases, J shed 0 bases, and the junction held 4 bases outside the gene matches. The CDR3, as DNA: TGTGCCAGCAGGGGGACAGGTTTTAGCAATCAGCCCCAGCATTTT. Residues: CASRGTGFSNQPQHF.

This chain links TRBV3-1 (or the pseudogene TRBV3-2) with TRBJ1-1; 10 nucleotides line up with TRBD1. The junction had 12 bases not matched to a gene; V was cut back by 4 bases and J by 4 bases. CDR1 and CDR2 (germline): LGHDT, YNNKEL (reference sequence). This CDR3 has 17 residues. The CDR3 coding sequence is TGTGCCAGCAGCCCATCAGACAGGGGGCTGTTAGGCACTGAAGCTTTCTTT. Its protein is CASSPSDRGLLGTEAFF.

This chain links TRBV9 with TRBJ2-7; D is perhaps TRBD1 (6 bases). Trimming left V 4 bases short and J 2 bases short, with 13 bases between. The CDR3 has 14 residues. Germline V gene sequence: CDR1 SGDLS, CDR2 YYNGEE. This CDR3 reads CASSSGHKAYEQYF. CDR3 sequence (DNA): TGTGCCAGCAGCTCGGGACACAAGGCCTACGAGCAGTACTTC.

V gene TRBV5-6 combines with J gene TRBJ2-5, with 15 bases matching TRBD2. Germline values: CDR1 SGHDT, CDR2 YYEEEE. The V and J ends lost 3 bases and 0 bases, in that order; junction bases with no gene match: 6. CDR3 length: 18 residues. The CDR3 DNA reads TGTGCCAGCAGCTCGGGACTAGCGGGGGGCAGAAACCAAGAGACCCAGTACTTC. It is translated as CASSSGLAGGRNQETQYF. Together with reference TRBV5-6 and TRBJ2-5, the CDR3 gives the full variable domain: DAGVTQSPTHLIKTRGQQVTLRCSPKSGHDTVSWYQQALGQGPQFIFQYYEEEERQRGNFPDRFSGHQFPNYSSELNVNALLLGDSALYLCASSSGLAGGRNQETQYFGPGTRLLVL.

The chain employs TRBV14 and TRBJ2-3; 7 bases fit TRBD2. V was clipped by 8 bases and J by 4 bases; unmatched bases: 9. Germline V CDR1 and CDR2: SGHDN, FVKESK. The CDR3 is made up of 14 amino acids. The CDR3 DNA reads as TGTGCCAGCTCCTATCGACTAGCCCCAGATACGCAGTATTTT. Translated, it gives CASSYRLAPDTQYF.

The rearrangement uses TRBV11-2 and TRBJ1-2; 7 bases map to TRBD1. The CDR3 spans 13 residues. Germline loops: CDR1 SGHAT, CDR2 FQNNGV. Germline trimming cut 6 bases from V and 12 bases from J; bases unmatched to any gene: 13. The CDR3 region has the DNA TGTGCCAGCAGTCCCACCATACAGGGGAGGAACACCTTC. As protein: CASSPTIQGRNTF.

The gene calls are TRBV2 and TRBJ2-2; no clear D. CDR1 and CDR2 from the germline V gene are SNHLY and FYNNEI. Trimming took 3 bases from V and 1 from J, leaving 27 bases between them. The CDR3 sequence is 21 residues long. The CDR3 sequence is CASSESSRANRIRRNTGELFF. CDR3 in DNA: TGTGCCAGCAGTGAGTCGAGCCGTGCGAATCGGATAAGGCGGAACACCGGGGAGCTGTTTTTT.

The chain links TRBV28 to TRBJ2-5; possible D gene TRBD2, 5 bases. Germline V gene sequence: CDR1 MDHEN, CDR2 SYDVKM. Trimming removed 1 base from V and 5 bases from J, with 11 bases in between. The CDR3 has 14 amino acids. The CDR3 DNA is TGTGCCAGCAGTTTATCGTCGGGCGGGGAGACCCAGTACTTC. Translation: CASSLSSGGETQYF.